This TCR beta chain came from a study of blood T cell repertoires in COVID-19. V lost 3 bases, J lost 7 bases, and 10 bases lay in between. Germline V lookup: CDR1 SGDLS, CDR2 YYNGEE. This CDR3 is built from 12 residues. The table came from immunoSEQ multiplex PCR; TCRdb's copy has only in-frame clones and leaves some out. The sample holds a few hundred thousand clones, more than 75% seen once. The source is a man older than 75 with acute or convalescent COVID-19. Sequencing was done on a sample of peripheral blood. The gene calls are TRBV9 and TRBJ2-5; perhaps TRBD1 as D (5 bases). CDR3 sequence (DNA): TGTGCCAGCAGCGACGACAGTAGGACCCAGTACTTC. Translating it yields CASSDDSRTQYF. The full variable domain, completed using reference TRBV9 and TRBJ2-5, is DSGVTQTPKHLITATGQRVTLRCSPRSGDLSVYWYQQSLDQGLQFLIQYYNGEERAKGNILERFSAQQFPDLHSELNLSSLELGDSALYFCASSDDSRTQYFGPGTRLLVL.